This TCR beta chain was recorded in a study of CD8 T cells in ankylosing spondylitis. Findings of the study overall: Past research had described some motif variants in reactive arthritis synovial fluid and blood.

Preparation of TCR beta libraries was done by quantitative 5'-RACE with molecular barcodes. TCRdb analysed the 5' RACE reads with MiXCR anew, one entry per CDR3 protein. The sample has about 160,000 distinct CDR3 sequences; 9.8% are singletons. The ends were cut back, 4 bases at V and 4 bases at J, with 9 bases in the middle. The CDR3 length is 13 residues. Per germline, CDR1 MNHEY and CDR2 SMNVEV (reference sequence). Turning to this clonotype: Its antigen is currently unknown.

The specimen was blood, either unsorted or a sorted T cell fraction (not recorded which). This sequence was found in a female donor with ankylosing spondylitis or in good health (not recorded which). The chain combines TRBV27 with TRBJ2-3; tentative D call: TRBD1 (6 bases). CDR3: CASSSGVPDTQYF. Written as DNA, the CDR3 is TGTGCCAGCAGTTCAGGGGTCCCAGATACGCAGTATTTT.